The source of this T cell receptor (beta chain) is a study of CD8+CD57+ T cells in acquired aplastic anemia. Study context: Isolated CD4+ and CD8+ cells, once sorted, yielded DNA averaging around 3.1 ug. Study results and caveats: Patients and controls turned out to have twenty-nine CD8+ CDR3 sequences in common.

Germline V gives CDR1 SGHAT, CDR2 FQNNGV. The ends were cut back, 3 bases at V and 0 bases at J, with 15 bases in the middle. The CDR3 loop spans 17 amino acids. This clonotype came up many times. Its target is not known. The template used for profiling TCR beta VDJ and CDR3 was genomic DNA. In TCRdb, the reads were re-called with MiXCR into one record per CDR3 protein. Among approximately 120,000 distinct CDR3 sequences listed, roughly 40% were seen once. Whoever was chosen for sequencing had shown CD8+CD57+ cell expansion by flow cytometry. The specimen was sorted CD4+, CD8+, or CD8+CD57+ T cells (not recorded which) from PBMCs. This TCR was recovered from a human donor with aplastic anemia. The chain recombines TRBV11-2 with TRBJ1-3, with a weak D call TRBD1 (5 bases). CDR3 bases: TGTGCCAGCAGCTTTGACGGCGGAAGGGGCTCTGGAAACACCATATATTTT. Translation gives CASSFDGGRGSGNTIYF.